The sequence of this T cell receptor (beta chain) was determined in a study of control samples from healthy donors and cancer patients. Germline CDR1 and CDR2: MRHNA and SNTAGT. V gave up 6 bases and J gave up 1 base; unmatched junction bases: 2. The CDR3 is 14 amino acids. Data came from immunoSEQ multiplex PCR; TCRdb stores just in-frame clones and leaves some out. The table lists 130,000 or so clones, 89% of them singletons, with approximately 39% in the top ten. The gene calls are TRBV6-4 and TRBJ2-3; 9 nucleotides match TRBD2. Sequencing was performed on blood. The sequence was obtained from a man aged 50 or older in good health. CDR3 amino acids: CASSQRGGTDTQYF. DNA of the CDR3: TGTGCCAGCAGCCAGCGGGGGGGCACAGATACGCAGTATTTT.